The rows below give T cell receptor beta chains drawn from one sample of a study of immune characterization of retroperitoneal liposarcoma. TCRdb called the PCR reads again in MiXCR, with one record for every CDR3 protein. The table shows approximately 2,000 distinct CDR3 sequences, with around 36% occurring only once. Sequenced: tumor tissue. The receptors here all came from a male donor with retroperitoneal liposarcoma. Each CDR3 is given with its conserved first and last residue. A D gene is named only where the DNA matches it firmly. Only part of the rows carry a size: once, few, many, or a class if the clone is expanded.

TRBJ1-1	NA	once	TRBV6-6	CASSYSTYTEAFF	TGTGCCAGCAGTTACAGTACTTACACTGAAGCTTTCTTT
TRBJ2-7	TRBD2	NA	TRBV7-2	CASSKSRAGGEVEQYF	TGTGCCAGCAGCAAGAGTCGGGCGGGAGGGGAAGTCGAGCAGTACTTC
TRBJ2-3	TRBD2	NA	TRBV10-3	CATKGLATDTQYF	TGTGCCACCAAAGGACTAGCGACAGATACGCAGTATTTT
TRBJ2-7	TRBD1	NA	TRBV4-1	CASSQPDRGSSYEQYF	TGCGCCAGCAGCCAACCAGACAGGGGTAGCTCCTACGAGCAGTACTTC
TRBJ2-5	TRBD1	medium-sized	TRBV7-3	CASSLPKRRRQGIGETQYF	TGTGCCAGCAGCTTACCCAAAAGGAGACGACAGGGAATAGGAGAGACCCAGTACTTC
TRBJ2-1	TRBD2	large	TRBV6-1	CASSWSKGGSVSEQFF	TGTGCCAGCAGTTGGTCCAAGGGCGGGAGCGTCAGTGAGCAGTTCTTC
TRBJ2-4	TRBD1	few	TRBV7-6	CASSLNGQGFSYNEQYF	TGTGCCAGCAGCTTAAACGGACAGGGATTCTCCTACAATGAGCAGTACTTC
TRBJ2-1	NA	medium-sized	TRBV6-1	CASGARVGMMNEQFF	TGTGCCAGCGGGGCCAGGGTAGGGATGATGAATGAGCAGTTCTTC
TRBJ1-3	TRBD1	few	TRBV12-3/TRBV12-4	CASSLNRGPAFIYF	TGTGCCAGCAGTCTTAACAGGGGGCCCGCCTTCATATATTTT
TRBJ2-5	NA	few	TRBV6-1	CASSPPGVVSAGQYF	TGTGCCAGCAGTCCCCCCGGGGTTGTGTCGGCTGGGCAGTACTTC
TRBJ2-1	NA	NA	TRBV6-6	CASSYSEGSAEQFF	TGTGCCAGCAGTTACTCCGAGGGGTCTGCGGAGCAGTTCTTC
TRBJ2-7	NA	NA	TRBV27	CASSVRGKEYEQYF	TGTGCCAGCAGTGTACGGGGGAAGGAGTACGAGCAGTACTTC
TRBJ2-7	TRBD1	large	TRBV6-1	CASSETGGTYEQYF	TGTGCCAGCAGTGAAACAGGGGGGACCTACGAGCAGTACTTC
TRBJ2-1	NA	NA	TRBV14	CASSQQNGQHEQFF	TGTGCCAGCAGCCAACAGAACGGGCAACATGAGCAGTTCTTC
TRBJ2-5	NA	medium-sized	TRBV11-1	CASSRQAVSWEAQQETQYF	TGTGCCAGCAGCCGACAGGCAGTCTCCTGGGAAGCCCAACAAGAGACCCAGTACTTC
TRBJ2-5	TRBD2	few	TRBV12-3/TRBV12-4	CASSDPTSGRRGTQYF	TGTGCCAGCAGTGACCCGACTAGCGGGAGGCGGGGGACCCAGTACTTC
TRBJ2-2	TRBD1	NA	TRBV27	CASRTGGGTGELFF	TGTGCCAGCCGGACAGGGGGAGGGACCGGGGAGCTGTTTTTT
TRBJ2-1	NA	NA	TRBV6-5	CASSDKSEQFF	TGTGCCAGCAGTGACAAGAGTGAGCAGTTCTTC
TRBJ1-1	NA	medium-sized	TRBV6-1	CASIGPLGTEAFF	TGTGCCAGCATCGGCCCCTTGGGCACTGAAGCTTTCTTT
TRBJ2-7	TRBD1	medium-sized	TRBV7-2	CASSLGWQGERQYF	TGTGCCAGCAGCTTAGGGTGGCAGGGGGAGCGGCAGTACTTC
TRBJ2-5	NA	NA	TRBV11-2	CASSSRMRHREETQYF	TGTGCCAGCAGCTCTCGAATGCGCCACAGGGAAGAGACCCAGTACTTC
TRBJ2-2	TRBD2	few	TRBV6-2/TRBV6-3	CASRELAGDTGELFF	TGTGCCAGCAGGGAACTAGCGGGGGACACCGGGGAGCTGTTTTTT
TRBJ2-1	NA	few	TRBV6-1	CASSEAGEQFF	TGTGCCAGCAGTGAAGCAGGGGAGCAGTTCTTC
TRBJ2-2	TRBD2	NA	TRBV7-8	CASSLFTGGGPGELFF	TGTGCCAGCAGCTTATTTACGGGAGGGGGGCCCGGGGAGCTGTTTTTT
TRBJ2-1	NA	NA	TRBV7-2	CASSLVREAEQFF	TGTGCCAGCAGCTTAGTGCGAGAAGCCGAGCAGTTCTTC
TRBJ2-1	TRBD1	few	TRBV11-3	CASSSSGQGARNEQFF	TGTGCCAGCAGCTCATCTGGACAGGGGGCGAGGAATGAGCAGTTCTTC
TRBJ2-3	TRBD2	NA	TRBV11-3	CASPTSGSTDTQYF	TGTGCCAGCCCCACTAGCGGGAGTACAGATACGCAGTATTTT
TRBJ2-5	NA	NA	TRBV7-2	CASRAADILETQYF	TGTGCCAGCAGGGCTGCGGATATATTGGAGACCCAGTACTTC
TRBJ1-2	TRBD1	NA	TRBV12-3/TRBV12-4	CASSLRSRGHGYTF	TGTGCCAGCAGTTTAAGGTCCAGGGGGCACGGCTACACCTTC
TRBJ2-3	NA	NA	TRBV27	CASSLFGDAGGGTDTQYF	TGTGCCAGCAGTTTATTTGGGGACGCAGGCGGGGGCACAGATACGCAGTATTTT
TRBJ2-1	TRBD2	large	TRBV6-1	CASRSGTSGTYEQFF	TGTGCCAGTAGGTCCGGGACTAGCGGAACCTACGAGCAGTTCTTC
TRBJ2-7	TRBD1	medium-sized	TRBV6-1	CAATRDSDFYEQYF	TGTGCCGCCACCAGGGACAGCGACTTCTACGAGCAGTACTTC
TRBJ2-3	NA	few	TRBV6-1	CASSEARASGTDTQYF	TGTGCCAGCAGTGAAGCGAGGGCTAGCGGCACAGATACGCAGTATTTT
TRBJ2-6	NA	NA	TRBV7-9	CASSLGGVGAGANVLTF	TGTGCCAGCAGCTTAGGAGGGGTGGGGGCTGGGGCCAACGTCCTGACTTTC
TRBJ2-5	TRBD2	large	TRBV7-2	CASSFGLAAGGETQYF	TGTGCCAGCAGTTTCGGACTAGCGGCGGGCGGCGAGACCCAGTACTTC
TRBJ2-2	NA	medium-sized	TRBV4-1	CASSPTPTGELFF	TGCGCCAGCAGCCCGACACCAACCGGGGAGCTGTTTTTT
TRBJ2-7	TRBD1	NA	TRBV6-5	CASSKWGQPDYNEQYF	TGTGCCAGCAGTAAGTGGGGACAGCCCGACTACAATGAGCAGTACTTC
TRBJ2-7	NA	few	TRBV12-3/TRBV12-4	CASTPRDRNEQYF	TGTGCCAGCACTCCCCGCGACCGGAATGAGCAGTACTTC
TRBJ1-4	TRBD1	once	TRBV6-5	CASSGQGLGEKLFF	TGTGCCAGCAGCGGACAGGGATTGGGTGAAAAACTGTTTTTT
TRBJ2-3	NA	NA	TRBV27	CASGGLDADTQYF	TGTGCCAGCGGAGGGTTAGACGCAGATACGCAGTATTTT
TRBJ2-3	TRBD1	large	TRBV6-1	CASSPGTGAREFTDTQYF	TGTGCCAGCAGCCCCGGGACAGGGGCAAGGGAATTCACAGATACGCAGTATTTT
TRBJ2-5	NA	few	TRBV4-1	CASSQVDGLFSEQYF	TGCGCCAGCAGCCAAGTAGACGGCCTTTTCTCGGAGCAGTACTTC
TRBJ2-7	NA	NA	TRBV6-5	CASSYSSWGGYNYEQYF	TGTGCCAGCAGTTACTCTAGTTGGGGGGGCTACAACTACGAGCAGTACTTC